These 9 T cell receptor beta chains were sequenced from one sample in a study of cytomegalovirus exposure and HLA in healthy donors (dated by TCRdb to 2016 to 2017). Preparation of the library involved the immunoSEQ multiplex PCR assay. For the multiplex PCR, a mixture combining 60 forward primers for TCR Vbeta segments and 13 reverse primers for TCR Jbeta segments was used. The table comes from immuneACCESS by way of TCRdb, which keeps in-frame sequences with V and J called. Part of the clones is missing from these tables; in studies checked, under half for an unresolved V gene and the rest for unknown reasons. Counted in this sample were over 150,000 clones; 60% to 80% of them appeared once. The ten top clones hold approximately 3.1% of the sample. Sequencing was performed on PBMCs. The receptor source for this set is a woman aged 30 to 39 in good health and CMV-seropositive.

The chain uses TRBV5-6 and TRBJ2-5; weak D call: TRBD1 (6 bases). The J call may be mistaken, given a closer DNA end match to TRBJ2-7. The germline gives CDR1 SGHDT, CDR2 YYEEEE. The CDR3 is made up of 13 amino acids. The CDR3 region has the DNA TGTGCCAGCAGCTTGGTAACAGGGAACGAGCAGTACTTC. Residues: CASSLVTGNEQYF.

The CDR3 protein is CASSPQGRGTEAFF. The CDR3 bases are TGTGCCAGCTCACCACAGGGCAGGGGAACTGAAGCTTTCTTT. The chain combines TRBV18 with TRBJ1-1, with TRBD1 as a possible D gene (6 bases). Trimming shortened V by 1 base and J by 5 bases, and 11 bases separated the two germline ends. Looked up from germline, CDR1 is KGHSH and CDR2 is LQKENI. The CDR3 is 14 residues long.

This chain connects TRBV6-1 to TRBJ2-7; D is undetermined. Germline assignment: CDR1 MNHNS and CDR2 SASEGT. The CDR3 covers 13 residues. Trimming cost V 5 bases and J 4 bases, with 12 bases left between them. Here the CDR3 DNA reads TGTGCCAGCAGTCCCCGGAGCCGTTACGAGCAGTACTTC. It yields the protein CASSPRSRYEQYF.

V is TRBV7-2 and J is TRBJ2-2, with 9 bases fitting TRBD2. This CDR3 contains 16 residues. CDR1 and CDR2 from the germline V gene are SGHTA and FQGNSA. V dropped 5 bases and J dropped 4; count of bases not matched to a gene: 8. CDR3 amino acids: CASSPLAGDITGELFF. CDR3 nucleotides: TGTGCCAGCAGCCCTTTAGCGGGAGACATCACCGGGGAGCTGTTTTTT.

CDR3 sequence reads: CASSLVEGGQPQHF. The CDR3 DNA reads TGTGCCAGCAGCTTAGTGGAGGGTGGTCAGCCCCAGCATTTT. The V gene is TRBV7-6, the J gene TRBJ1-5, with D unresolved. Deletions cut 1 base from V and 6 bases from J, with 10 bases between. Germline CDR1 is SGHVS and CDR2 is FNYEAQ. The CDR3 has 14 amino acids.

This chain connects TRBV4-1 to TRBJ2-7, with D tentatively TRBD2 (6 bases). Germline V lookup: CDR1 MGHRA, CDR2 YSYEKL. Trimming left V 1 base short and J 2 bases short, with 9 bases between. The CDR3 loop spans 14 amino acids. The CDR3: CASSQGLGPYEQYF. The CDR3 DNA follows: TGCGCCAGCAGCCAAGGACTAGGTCCCTACGAGCAGTACTTC.

V usage is TRBV4-2 and J usage is TRBJ2-3; TRBD2 is a possible D gene (7 bases). Germline V CDR1 and CDR2: LGHNA, YNFKEQ. V was trimmed by 5 bases and J by 4 bases, leaving 22 bases between them. CDR3 length equals 17 residues. The CDR3 region has the DNA TGTGCCAGCAGCGCAAGTGCGGGGGCCCTCGGTGCAGATACGCAGTATTTT. Its translation: CASSASAGALGADTQYF.

In its sample, this clone was seen once. In nucleotides, the CDR3 is TGTGCCAGCAGTGACATACAGGGGGCAGATACGCAGTATTTT. This gives the protein CASSDIQGADTQYF. The chain carries TRBV25-1 and TRBJ2-3, with 8 bases identical to TRBD1. Losses at the gene ends were 3 bases for V and 4 bases for J; bases not matched to a gene: 3. Germline CDR1 MGHDK, CDR2 SYGVNS. The CDR3 is 14 amino acids. Filled out from reference TRBV25-1 and TRBJ2-3, the complete variable domain reads EADIYQTPRYLVIGTGKKITLECSQTMGHDKMYWYQQDPGMELHLIHYSYGVNSTEKGDLSSESTVSRIRTEHFPLTLESARPSHTSQYLCASSDIQGADTQYFGPGTRLTVL.

CDR3 amino acids: CASSPLDRSAPYGYTF. CDR3 DNA sequence: TGCGCCAGCAGTCCCCTGGACAGAAGTGCCCCATATGGCTACACCTTC. The chain is built from TRBV23-1 and TRBJ1-2, with D possibly being TRBD1 (6 bases). TRBV23-1 is reported as an ORF; its role is uncertain. This CDR3 is 16 amino acids long. V lost 4 bases to trimming and J lost 5 bases, with 20 bases between them.